These 12 T cell receptor beta chains were sequenced from one sample in a study of metastatic and nonmetastatic thyroid tumors. With MiXCR, TCRdb reprocessed the PCR reads. Among 20,000 to 25,000 clones, roughly a quarter were seen once, and the ten largest hold roughly 5.3%. Thyroid surgery took place with no prior treatment in any patient. The sample was tumor tissue. These receptors were collected from a female donor with papillary thyroid cancer or a benign thyroid nodule (not recorded which). Some clones in this sample may be carry-over from other donors' samples.

The genes are TRBV28 and TRBJ1-1, with 8 bases that match TRBD1. From germline, CDR1 is MDHEN and CDR2 SYDVKM. J gave up 5 bases and V 11 bases, and 16 bases lay outside the gene matches. The CDR3 loop spans 15 amino acids. The CDR3 protein is CAGKSSGGGWTEAFF. The CDR3, as DNA: TGTGCCGGCAAGTCTTCAGGGGGCGGTTGGACTGAAGCTTTCTTT.

This clone came up many times. The chain carries TRBV5-1 and TRBJ2-1, with a tentative D call TRBD1 (6 bases). The CDR3 loop spans 16 amino acids. Trimming shortened V by 0 bases and J by 8 bases, and 18 bases separated the two germline ends. From germline, CDR1 is SGHRS and CDR2 YFSETQ. The CDR3 protein is CASSLAGVLSGDEQFF. For the CDR3, the DNA is TGCGCCAGCAGCTTGGCAGGGGTTTTAAGTGGCGATGAGCAGTTCTTC.

The CDR3 bases are TGTGCCAGCAGCTTATGTCTGTCATGGTGGTGCTACGAGCAGTACTTC. This gives the protein CASSLCLSWWCYEQYF. This chain joins TRBV11-1 and TRBJ2-7, with D hard to call. This CDR3 comprises 16 residues. The V end was cut by 2 bases, the J end by 3 bases, with 17 bases between. The germline gives CDR1 SGHAT, CDR2 FQDESV (reference sequence).

V and J are TRBV5-1 and TRBJ2-3; TRBD2 is a possible D gene (5 bases). Trimming removed 6 bases from V and 3 bases from J, with 14 bases in between. The CDR3 contains 14 residues. CDR1 and CDR2 from the germline V gene are SGHRS and YFSETQ. DNA of the CDR3: TGCGCCAGCATCAAAATTACGGGGACAGATACGCAGTATTTT. It yields the protein CASIKITGTDTQYF.

In its sample, this clone ranks as medium-sized. Other DNA variants within this sample encode the same CDR3. V gene TRBV7-2 combines with J gene TRBJ2-7, with TRBD1 as a possible D gene (5 bases). There are 13 residues in the CDR3. Trimming stripped 4 bases from V and 3 bases from J, with 10 bases between. The germline V gene has CDR1 SGHTA and CDR2 FQGNSA. The CDR3, as DNA: TGTGCCAGCAGCTCAGTAGGACACTACGAGCAGTACTTC. Its protein product is CASSSVGHYEQYF.

Comments on this clone: Compared with germline, one end of the junction differs, possibly owing to a read error. The chain employs TRBV6-1 and TRBJ1-5; D unresolved. The CDR3 is 14 residues long. CDR1 and CDR2 from the germline V gene are MNHNS and SASEGT. DNA of the CDR3: TGTACCAGCAGCCCCTTCGGGAGAGGACAGCCCCAGCATTTT. Residues: CTSSPFGRGQPQHF.

The chain links TRBV7-2 to TRBJ1-6, with D possibly matching TRBD1 (6 bases). Germline V gene sequence: CDR1 SGHTA, CDR2 FQGNSA. Trimming took off 4 bases at V and 9 bases at J, with 13 bases between the two ends. The CDR3 sequence is 14 residues long. The CDR3 DNA follows: TGTGCCAGCAGCTCGCCAGGGGTCCGTTCACCCCTCCACTTT. It is translated as CASSSPGVRSPLHF.

By share, this clone counts as medium-sized (0.01 to 0.1%). The chain employs TRBV12-3 or TRBV12-4 and TRBJ1-1, with a tentative D call TRBD1 (5 bases). The V gene lost 7 bases and the J gene lost 7 bases, with 13 bases spanning the gap. The CDR3 sequence is 12 residues long. CDR3 sequence reads: CASTLGGNEAFF. The CDR3 nucleotides read TGTGCCAGCACCTTGGGGGGAAATGAAGCTTTCTTT.

The table lists this clone with a count of one. The chain carries TRBV5-1 and TRBJ2-1, with 10 bases matching TRBD2. Per the germline V gene, CDR1 is SGHRS and CDR2 is YFSETQ. The V gene end was trimmed by 0 bases and the J gene end by 3 bases; junction bases not matched to a gene: 6. The CDR3 has 17 residues. CDR3 amino acids: CASSLGLAGVGYNEQFF. The CDR3 nucleotides are TGCGCCAGCAGCTTGGGTCTAGCGGGAGTGGGCTACAATGAGCAGTTCTTC.

This CDR3 is CASSLDVVSSEAFF. The CDR3 DNA follows: TGTGCCAGCAGCTTAGACGTGGTATCGTCTGAAGCTTTCTTT. V usage is TRBV7-9 and J usage is TRBJ1-1; D is unclear. V dropped 1 base and J dropped 6 bases, with 12 bases sitting between them. The CDR3 contains 14 residues. Looked up from germline, CDR1 is SEHNR and CDR2 is FQNEAQ (reference sequence).

This clone was counted a few times. This sample also contains other DNA sequences that code for the same CDR3. The V call is TRBV30, the J call TRBJ2-7, with 7 bases matching TRBD2. The CDR3 is made up of 14 amino acids. The ends lost 0 bases at V and 5 bases at J; junction bases unmatched: 7. Germline V lookup: CDR1 GTSNPN, CDR2 SVGIG (reference sequence). The CDR3 loop is CAWSVEPSGHEQYF. As DNA, the CDR3 is TGTGCCTGGAGTGTAGAGCCTAGCGGCCACGAGCAGTACTTC.

This clone was picked up many times. The rearrangement uses TRBV5-4 and TRBJ2-3; maybe TRBD2 (7 bases). The CDR3 loop spans 16 amino acids. Germline V gene data show CDR1 as SGHNT and CDR2 as YYREEE (reference sequence). V was cut by 0 bases and J by 2 bases, with 13 bases left in between. CDR3 region: CASSLARGGATDTQYF. Here the CDR3 DNA reads TGTGCCAGCAGCTTGGCCAGGGGAGGGGCCACAGATACGCAGTATTTT.